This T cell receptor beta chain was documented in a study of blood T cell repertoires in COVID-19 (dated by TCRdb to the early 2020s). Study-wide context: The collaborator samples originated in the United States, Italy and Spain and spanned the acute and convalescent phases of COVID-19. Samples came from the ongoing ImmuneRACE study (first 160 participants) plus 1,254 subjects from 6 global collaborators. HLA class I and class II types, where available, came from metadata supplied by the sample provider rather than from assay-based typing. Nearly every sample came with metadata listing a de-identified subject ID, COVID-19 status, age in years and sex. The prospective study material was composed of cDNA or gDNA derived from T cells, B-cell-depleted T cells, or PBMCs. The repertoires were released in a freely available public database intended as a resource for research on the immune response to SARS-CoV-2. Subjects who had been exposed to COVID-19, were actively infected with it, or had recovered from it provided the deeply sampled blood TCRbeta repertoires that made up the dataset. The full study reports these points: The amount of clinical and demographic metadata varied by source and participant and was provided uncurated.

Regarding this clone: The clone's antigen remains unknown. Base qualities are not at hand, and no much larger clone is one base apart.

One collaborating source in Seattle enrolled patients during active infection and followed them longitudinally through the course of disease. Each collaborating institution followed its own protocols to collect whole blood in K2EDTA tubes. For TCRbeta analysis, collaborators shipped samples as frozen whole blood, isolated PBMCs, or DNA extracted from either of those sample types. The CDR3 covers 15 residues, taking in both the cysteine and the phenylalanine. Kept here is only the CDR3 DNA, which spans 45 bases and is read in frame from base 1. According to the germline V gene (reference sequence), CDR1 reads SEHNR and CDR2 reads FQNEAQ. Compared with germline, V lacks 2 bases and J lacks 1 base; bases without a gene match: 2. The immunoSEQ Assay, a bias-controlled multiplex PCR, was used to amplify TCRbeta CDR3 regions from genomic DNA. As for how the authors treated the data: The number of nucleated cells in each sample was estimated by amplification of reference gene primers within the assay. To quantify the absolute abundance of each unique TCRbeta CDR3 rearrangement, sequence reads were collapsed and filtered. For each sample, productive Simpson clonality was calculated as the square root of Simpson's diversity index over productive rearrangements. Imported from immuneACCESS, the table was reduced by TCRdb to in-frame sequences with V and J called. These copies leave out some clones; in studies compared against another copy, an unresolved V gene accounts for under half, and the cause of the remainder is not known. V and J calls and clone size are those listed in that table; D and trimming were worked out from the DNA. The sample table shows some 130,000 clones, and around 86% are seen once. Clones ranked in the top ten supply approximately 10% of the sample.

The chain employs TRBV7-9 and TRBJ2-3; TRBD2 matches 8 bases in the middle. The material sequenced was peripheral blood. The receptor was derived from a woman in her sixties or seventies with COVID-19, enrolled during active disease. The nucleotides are TGTGCCAGCAGCTTACAAGCGGGGGGCACAGATACGCAGTATTTT. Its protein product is CASSLQAGGTDTQYF.